This TCR beta chain was identified during a study of T cells in Graves' hyperthyroidism and ophthalmopathy. Across the study: Peripheral blood draws took place at initial diagnosis, ahead of any treatment. Study results and caveats: Stable hyperthyroidism was separated from ophthalmopathy by a model based on 13 V-J features.

The CDR3 has 13 amino acids. Trimming removed 4 bases from V and 8 bases from J, with 14 bases in between. From germline, CDR1 is MNHEY and CDR2 SVGAGI. There were TCR beta CDR3 regions amplified from RNA transcripts. A set of HTBI primers served as the primers for a first-round RT-PCR of the TCR CDR3. TCRdb fed the multiplex PCR reads into MiXCR, producing one record per CDR3 protein. The sample contains about half a million distinct CDR3 sequences, 20% to 25% of which appear only once. The study left out patients who had uncontrolled infection, other autoimmune disease, pregnancy or lactation. This sample holds PBMCs from 8.5 to 10 ml fresh peripheral blood. Notes on this clonotype: Its antigen is not identified.

Source material: blood. J is TRBJ1-2 and V is TRBV6-5; a possible D gene is TRBD1 (6 bases). This receptor was taken from a man younger than 30 with Graves' hyperthyroidism. This CDR3 reads CASSFTGSGGYTF. The CDR3 DNA follows: TGTGCCAGCAGTTTTACAGGGTCGGGCGGCTACACCTTC.